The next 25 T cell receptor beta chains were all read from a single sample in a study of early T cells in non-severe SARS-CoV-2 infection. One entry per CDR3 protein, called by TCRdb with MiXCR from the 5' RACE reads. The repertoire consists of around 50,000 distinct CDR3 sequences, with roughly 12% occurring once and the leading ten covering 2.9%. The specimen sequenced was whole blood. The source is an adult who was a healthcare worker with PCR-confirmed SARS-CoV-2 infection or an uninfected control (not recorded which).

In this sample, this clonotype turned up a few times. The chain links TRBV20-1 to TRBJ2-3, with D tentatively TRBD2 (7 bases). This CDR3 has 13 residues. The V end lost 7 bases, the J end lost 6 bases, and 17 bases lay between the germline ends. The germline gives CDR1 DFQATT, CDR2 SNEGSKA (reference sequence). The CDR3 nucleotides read TGCAGTGGAGACGGGGGGCCGGGGGATACGCAGTATTTT. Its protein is CSGDGGPGDTQYF.

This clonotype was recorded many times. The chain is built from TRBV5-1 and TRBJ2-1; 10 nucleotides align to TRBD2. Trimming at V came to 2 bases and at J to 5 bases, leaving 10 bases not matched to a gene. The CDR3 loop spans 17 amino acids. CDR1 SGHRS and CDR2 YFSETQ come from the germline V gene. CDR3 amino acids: CASSFSPGTSDHNEQFF. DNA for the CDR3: TGCGCCAGCAGCTTTTCTCCCGGGACTAGCGATCACAATGAGCAGTTCTTC.

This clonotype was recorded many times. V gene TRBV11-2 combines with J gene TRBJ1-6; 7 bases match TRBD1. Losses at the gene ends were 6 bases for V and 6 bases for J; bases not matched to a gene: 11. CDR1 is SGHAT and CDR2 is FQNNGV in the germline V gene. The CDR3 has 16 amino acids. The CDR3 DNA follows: TGTGCCAGCAGGGGGGGACAGCCCAGCTCTAATTCACCCCTCCACTTT. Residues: CASRGGQPSSNSPLHF.

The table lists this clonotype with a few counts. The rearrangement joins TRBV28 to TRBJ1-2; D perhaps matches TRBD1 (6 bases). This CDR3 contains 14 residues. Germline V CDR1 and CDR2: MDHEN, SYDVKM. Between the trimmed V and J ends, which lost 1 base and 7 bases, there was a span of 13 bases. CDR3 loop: CASSLSNRAFGYTF. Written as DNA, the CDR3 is TGTGCCAGCAGTTTATCAAACAGGGCTTTTGGCTACACCTTC.

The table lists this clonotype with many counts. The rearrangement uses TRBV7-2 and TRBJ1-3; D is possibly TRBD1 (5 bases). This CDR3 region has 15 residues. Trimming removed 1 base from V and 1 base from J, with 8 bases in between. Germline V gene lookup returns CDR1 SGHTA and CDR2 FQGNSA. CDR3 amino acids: CASSLEGTSGNTIYF. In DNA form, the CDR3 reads TGTGCCAGCAGCTTAGAGGGGACGTCTGGAAACACCATATATTTT.

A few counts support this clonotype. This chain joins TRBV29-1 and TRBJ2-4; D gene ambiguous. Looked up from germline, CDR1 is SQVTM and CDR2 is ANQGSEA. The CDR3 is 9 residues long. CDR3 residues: CRVLNIQYF. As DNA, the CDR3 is TGCAGAGTTTTAAACATTCAGTACTTC.

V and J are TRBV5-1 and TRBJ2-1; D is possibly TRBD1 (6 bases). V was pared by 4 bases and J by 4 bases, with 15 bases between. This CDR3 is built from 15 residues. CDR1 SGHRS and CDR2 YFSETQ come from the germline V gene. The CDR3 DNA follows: TGCGCCAGCAGCAAGGACAGCCTAAATTACAATGAGCAGTTCTTC. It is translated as CASSKDSLNYNEQFF.

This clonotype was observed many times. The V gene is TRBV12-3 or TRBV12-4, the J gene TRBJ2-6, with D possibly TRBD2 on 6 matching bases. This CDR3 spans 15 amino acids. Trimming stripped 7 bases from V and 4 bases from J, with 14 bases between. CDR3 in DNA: TGTGCCAGCACCCGGGGGTCGGGGGGGGCCAACGTCCTGACTTTC. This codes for CASTRGSGGANVLTF.

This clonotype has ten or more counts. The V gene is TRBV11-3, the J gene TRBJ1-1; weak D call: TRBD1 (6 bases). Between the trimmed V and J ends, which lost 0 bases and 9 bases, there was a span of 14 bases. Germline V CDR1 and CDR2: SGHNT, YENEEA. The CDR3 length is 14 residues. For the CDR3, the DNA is TGTGCCAGCAGCTTAGATTCGGCAGGGGAAAAAGCTTTCTTT. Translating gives CASSLDSAGEKAFF.

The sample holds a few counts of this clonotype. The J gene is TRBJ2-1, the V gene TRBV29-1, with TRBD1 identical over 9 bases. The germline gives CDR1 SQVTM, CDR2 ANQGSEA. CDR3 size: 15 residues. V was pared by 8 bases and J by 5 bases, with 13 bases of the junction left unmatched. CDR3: CSCALQGAGDNEQFF. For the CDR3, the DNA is TGCAGCTGCGCTTTACAGGGGGCTGGCGACAATGAGCAGTTCTTC.

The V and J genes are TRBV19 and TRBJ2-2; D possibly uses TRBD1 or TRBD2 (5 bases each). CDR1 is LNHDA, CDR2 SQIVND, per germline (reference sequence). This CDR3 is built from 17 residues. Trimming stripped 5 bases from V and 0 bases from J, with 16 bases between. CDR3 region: CASSPRDVNANTGELFF. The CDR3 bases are TGTGCCAGTAGTCCTAGGGACGTTAACGCGAACACCGGGGAGCTGTTTTTT.

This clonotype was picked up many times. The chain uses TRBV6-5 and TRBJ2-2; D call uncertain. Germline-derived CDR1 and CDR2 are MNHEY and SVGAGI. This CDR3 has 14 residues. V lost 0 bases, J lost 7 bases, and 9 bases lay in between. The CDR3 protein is CASSYSTSSGELFF. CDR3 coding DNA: TGTGCCAGCAGTTACTCGACCTCGAGCGGGGAGCTGTTTTTT.

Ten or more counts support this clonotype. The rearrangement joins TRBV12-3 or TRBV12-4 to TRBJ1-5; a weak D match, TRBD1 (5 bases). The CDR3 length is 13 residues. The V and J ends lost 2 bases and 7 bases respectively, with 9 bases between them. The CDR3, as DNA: TGTGCCAGCAGTTTATGGGGGGACCAGCCCCAGCATTTT. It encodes CASSLWGDQPQHF.

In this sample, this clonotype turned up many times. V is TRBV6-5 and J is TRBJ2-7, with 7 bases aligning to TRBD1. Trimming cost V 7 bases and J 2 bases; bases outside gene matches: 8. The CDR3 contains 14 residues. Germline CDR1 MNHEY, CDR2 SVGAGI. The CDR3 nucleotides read TGTGCCAGCAAGGGGACAGAGCCAACCTACGAGCAGTACTTC. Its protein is CASKGTEPTYEQYF.

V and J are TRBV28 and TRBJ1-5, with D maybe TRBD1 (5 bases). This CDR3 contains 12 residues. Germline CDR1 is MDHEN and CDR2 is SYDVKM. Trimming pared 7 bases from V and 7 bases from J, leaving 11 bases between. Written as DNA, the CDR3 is TGTGCCAGCAACCTCCAGGGACAGCCCCAGCATTTT. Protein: CASNLQGQPQHF. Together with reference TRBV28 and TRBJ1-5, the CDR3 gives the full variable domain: DVKVTQSSRYLVKRTGEKVFLECVQDMDHENMFWYRQDPGLGLRLIYFSYDVKMKEKGDIPEGYSVSREKKERFSLILESASTNQTSMYLCASNLQGQPQHFGDGTRLSIL.

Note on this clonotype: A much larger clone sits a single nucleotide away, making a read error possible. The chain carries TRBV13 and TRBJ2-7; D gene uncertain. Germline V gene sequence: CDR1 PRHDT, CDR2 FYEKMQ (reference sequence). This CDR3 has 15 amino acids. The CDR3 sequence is CASSLVVNSSYEQDF. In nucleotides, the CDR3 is TGTGCCAGCAGCTTAGTAGTAAATAGCTCCTACGAGCAGGACTTC.

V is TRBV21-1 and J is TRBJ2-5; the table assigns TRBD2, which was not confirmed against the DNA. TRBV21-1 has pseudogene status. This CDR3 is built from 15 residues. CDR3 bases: TGTGCTAGGAGGGTAGCGGGAGGGCCGGTTGAGACCCAGTACTTC. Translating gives CARRVAGGPVETQYF.

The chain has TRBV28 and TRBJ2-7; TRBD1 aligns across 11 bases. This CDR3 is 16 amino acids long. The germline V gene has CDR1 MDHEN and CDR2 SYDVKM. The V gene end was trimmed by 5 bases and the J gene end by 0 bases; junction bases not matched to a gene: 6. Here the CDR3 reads CASSAPGQGDSYEQYF. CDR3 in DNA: TGTGCCAGCAGTGCGCCGGGACAGGGGGACTCCTACGAGCAGTACTTC.

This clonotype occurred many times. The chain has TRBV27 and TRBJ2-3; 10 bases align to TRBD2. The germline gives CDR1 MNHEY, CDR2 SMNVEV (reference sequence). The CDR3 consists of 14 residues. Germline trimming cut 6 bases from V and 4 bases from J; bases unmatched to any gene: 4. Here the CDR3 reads CASSLAGAPDTQYF. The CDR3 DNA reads TGTGCCAGCAGCCTAGCGGGAGCCCCAGATACGCAGTATTTT.

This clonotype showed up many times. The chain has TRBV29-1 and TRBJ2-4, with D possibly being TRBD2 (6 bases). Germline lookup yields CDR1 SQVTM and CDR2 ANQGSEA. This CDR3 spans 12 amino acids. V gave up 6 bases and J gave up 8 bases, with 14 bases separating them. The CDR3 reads CSVGTGEDIQYF. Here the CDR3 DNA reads TGCAGCGTAGGGACGGGGGAGGACATTCAGTACTTC.

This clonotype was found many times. The CDR3 DNA is TGTGCCAGCAGCCAAAAGATGAACACTGAAGCTTTCTTT. It is translated as CASSQKMNTEAFF. The V call is TRBV14, the J call TRBJ1-1; no clear D. From germline, CDR1 is SGHDN and CDR2 FVKESK. Trimming left V 2 bases short and J 0 bases short, with 4 bases between. The CDR3 covers 13 residues.

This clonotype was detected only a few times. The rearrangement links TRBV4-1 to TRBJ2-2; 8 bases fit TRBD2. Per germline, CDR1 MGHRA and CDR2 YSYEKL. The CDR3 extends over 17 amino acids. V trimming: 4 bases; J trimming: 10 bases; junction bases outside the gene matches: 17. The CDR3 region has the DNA TGCGCCAGCAGCCCCTTAGAGAAAGCGGGAGTCGGGCCGGAGCTGTTTTTT. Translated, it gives CASSPLEKAGVGPELFF.

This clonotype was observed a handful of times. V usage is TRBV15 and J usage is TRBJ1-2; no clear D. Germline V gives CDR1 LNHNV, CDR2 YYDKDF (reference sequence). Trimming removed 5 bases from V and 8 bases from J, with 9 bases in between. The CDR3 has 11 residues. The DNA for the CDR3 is TGTGCCACCAGCGCCGGTTACGGCTACACCTTC. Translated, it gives CATSAGYGYTF.

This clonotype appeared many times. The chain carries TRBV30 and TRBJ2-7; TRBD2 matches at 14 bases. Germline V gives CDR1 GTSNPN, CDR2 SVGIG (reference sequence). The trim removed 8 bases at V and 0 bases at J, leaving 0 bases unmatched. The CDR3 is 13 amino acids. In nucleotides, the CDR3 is TGTGCCGGGACTAGCGGGAGCTCCTACGAGCAGTACTTC. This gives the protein CAGTSGSSYEQYF. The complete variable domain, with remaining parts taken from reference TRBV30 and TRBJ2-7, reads SQTIHQWPATLVQPVGSPLSLECTVEGTSNPNLYWYRQAAGRGLQLLFYSVGIGQISSEVPQNLSASRPQDRQFILSSKKLLLSDSGFYLCAGTSGSSYEQYFGPGTRLTVT.

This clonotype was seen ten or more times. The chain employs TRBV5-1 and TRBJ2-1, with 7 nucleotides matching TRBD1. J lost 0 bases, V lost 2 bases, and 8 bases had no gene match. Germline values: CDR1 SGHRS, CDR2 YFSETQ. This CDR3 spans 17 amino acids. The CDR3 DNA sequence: TGCGCCAGCAGCTTTAACGGACAGGCCCCCTCCTACAATGAGCAGTTCTTC. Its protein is CASSFNGQAPSYNEQFF.